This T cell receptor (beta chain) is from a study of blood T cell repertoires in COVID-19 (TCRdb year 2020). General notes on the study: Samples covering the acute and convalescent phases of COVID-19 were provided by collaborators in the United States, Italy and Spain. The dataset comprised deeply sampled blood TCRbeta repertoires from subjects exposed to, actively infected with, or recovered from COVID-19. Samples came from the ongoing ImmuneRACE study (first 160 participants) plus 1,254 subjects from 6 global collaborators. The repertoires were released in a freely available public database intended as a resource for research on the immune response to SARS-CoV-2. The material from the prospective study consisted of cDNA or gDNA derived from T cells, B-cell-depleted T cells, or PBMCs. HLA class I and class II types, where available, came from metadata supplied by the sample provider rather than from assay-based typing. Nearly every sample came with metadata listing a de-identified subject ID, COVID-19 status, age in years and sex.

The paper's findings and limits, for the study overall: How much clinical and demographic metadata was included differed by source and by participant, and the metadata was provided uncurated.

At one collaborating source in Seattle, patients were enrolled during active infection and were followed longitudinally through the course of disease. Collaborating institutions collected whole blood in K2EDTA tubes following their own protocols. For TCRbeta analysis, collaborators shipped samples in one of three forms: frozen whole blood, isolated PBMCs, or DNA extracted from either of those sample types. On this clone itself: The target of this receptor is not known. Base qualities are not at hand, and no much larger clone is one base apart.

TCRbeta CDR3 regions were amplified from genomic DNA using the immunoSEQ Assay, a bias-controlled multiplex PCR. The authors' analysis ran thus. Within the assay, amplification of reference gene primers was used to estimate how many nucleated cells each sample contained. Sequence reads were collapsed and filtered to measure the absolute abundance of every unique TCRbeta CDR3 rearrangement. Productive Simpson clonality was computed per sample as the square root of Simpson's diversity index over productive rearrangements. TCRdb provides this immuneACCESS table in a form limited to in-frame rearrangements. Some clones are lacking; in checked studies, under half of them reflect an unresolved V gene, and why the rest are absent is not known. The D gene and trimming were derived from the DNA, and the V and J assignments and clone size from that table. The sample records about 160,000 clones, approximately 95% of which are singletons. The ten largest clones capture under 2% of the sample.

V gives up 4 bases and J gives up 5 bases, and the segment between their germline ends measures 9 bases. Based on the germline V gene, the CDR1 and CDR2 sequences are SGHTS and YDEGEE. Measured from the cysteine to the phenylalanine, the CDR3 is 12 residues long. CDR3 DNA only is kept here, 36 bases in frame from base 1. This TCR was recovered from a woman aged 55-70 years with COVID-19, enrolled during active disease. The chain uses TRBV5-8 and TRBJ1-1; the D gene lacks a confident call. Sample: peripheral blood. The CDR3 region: CASSRRWTEAFF. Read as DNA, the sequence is TGTGCCAGCAGCCGGCGGTGGACTGAAGCTTTCTTT.